One sample yielded the 4 T cell receptor beta chains listed below, sequenced in a study of shared clonotypes between healthy human individuals. CD45RO-negative CD8 cells positively selected for CCR7 made up the naive population, which excluded terminally differentiated effector memory CD45RA+ cells. Generated by immunoSEQ multiplex PCR, the TCRdb table keeps only in-frame clones and is missing some. The data show 700,000 to 950,000 clones, 90% to 97% seen once. The sample taken for sequencing was naive CD8+ T cells sorted from blood. These receptors were collected from a man aged 30 to 39 in good health.

The V and J genes are TRBV13 and TRBJ2-7; possible D gene TRBD2, 5 bases. From germline, CDR1 is PRHDT and CDR2 FYEKMQ (reference sequence). The CDR3 loop spans 13 amino acids. Trimming cost V 7 bases and J 5 bases, with 15 bases left between them. The CDR3 loop reads CASTTLQEDEQYF. CDR3 nucleotide sequence: TGTGCCAGCACCACTCTCCAGGAGGACGAGCAGTACTTC.

This chain uses TRBV12-5 with TRBJ2-2, with TRBD2 matching over 14 bases. This CDR3 contains 20 residues. Germline CDR1 and CDR2: LGHNT and FRNRAP. V shed 3 bases and J 7 bases; nucleotides not matched to a gene: 16. The CDR3 region is CASGFPAPGTSGSTGGELFF. In DNA, the CDR3 is TGTGCTAGTGGTTTCCCCGCCCCAGGGACTAGCGGGAGCACGGGCGGGGAGCTGTTTTTT.

The V gene is TRBV10-2, the J gene TRBJ2-7; 8 nucleotides align to TRBD2. The J segment lost 2 bases and the V segment lost 3 bases, leaving 3 bases of the junction unmatched. Germline V gene sequence: CDR1 WSHSY, CDR2 SAAADI. CDR3 length: 14 residues. CDR3 region: CASSDSGTPYEQYF. In nucleotides, the CDR3 is TGCGCCAGCAGTGATAGCGGGACCCCCTACGAGCAGTACTTC.

This chain uses TRBV5-1 with TRBJ2-7; 8 bases are shared with TRBD2. CDR3 length: 15 residues. Germline CDR1 reads SGHRS; CDR2 reads YFSETQ. With V trimmed by 4 bases and J by 2 bases, 8 bases remained unmatched. The CDR3 DNA reads TGCGCCAGCAGCCCCGGGATAGCGGGGACCTACGAGCAGTACTTC. The encoded protein is CASSPGIAGTYEQYF.